The source of this T cell receptor beta chain is a study of T-cell memory formation after mild COVID-19. On the study more broadly: In these data, TCR clusters were largely donor specific.

Germline lookup yields CDR1 MNHEY and CDR2 SVGAGI. Trimming cost V 5 bases and J 5 bases; bases outside gene matches: 15. The CDR3 extends over 18 amino acids. TCRdb reprocessed the 5' RACE reads via MiXCR and lists one record per CDR3 protein. The sample lists roughly 500,000 distinct CDR3 sequences, about 20% occurring once. The genes are TRBV6-5 and TRBJ1-1, with 12 positions matching TRBD1. The specimen was PBMCs or a T cell subset sorted from them (not recorded which). The sequence was obtained from an adult woman who had mild COVID-19 (a few samples of this study predate the infection). Cell type and time point are not known. DNA for the CDR3: TGTGCCAGCAGTCTCCGGGACAGGGGGCTTCGGGGGTCGACTGAAGCTTTCTTT. It yields the protein CASSLRDRGLRGSTEAFF.